This T cell receptor beta chain was captured in a study of shared clonotypes between healthy human individuals. The sequencing of unsorted PBMC DNA took place on ten immunoSEQ deep assay plates. Profiled with immunoSEQ multiplex PCR; TCRdb holds only in-frame clones, not every one. Here the sample spans fewer than 600,000 clones, 79% being singletons. This CDR3 is 18 amino acids long. Germline CDR1 ENHRY, CDR2 SYGVKD. The V and J ends lost 4 bases and 8 bases respectively, with 27 bases between them. Adult Caucasians living in Nashville, Tennessee made up all of the donors. This TCR was recovered from a woman aged 40 to 49 in good health. Some clones in this sample may be carry-over from other donors' samples. The V call is TRBV10-3, the J call TRBJ2-1; D may be TRBD1 (5 bases). Sequences were obtained from PBMCs. In DNA form, the CDR3 reads TGTGCCATCAGTGGGACACTGCCTGGGGCCTCTTGGTCCCATGAGCAGTTCTTC. This gives the protein CAISGTLPGASWSHEQFF.